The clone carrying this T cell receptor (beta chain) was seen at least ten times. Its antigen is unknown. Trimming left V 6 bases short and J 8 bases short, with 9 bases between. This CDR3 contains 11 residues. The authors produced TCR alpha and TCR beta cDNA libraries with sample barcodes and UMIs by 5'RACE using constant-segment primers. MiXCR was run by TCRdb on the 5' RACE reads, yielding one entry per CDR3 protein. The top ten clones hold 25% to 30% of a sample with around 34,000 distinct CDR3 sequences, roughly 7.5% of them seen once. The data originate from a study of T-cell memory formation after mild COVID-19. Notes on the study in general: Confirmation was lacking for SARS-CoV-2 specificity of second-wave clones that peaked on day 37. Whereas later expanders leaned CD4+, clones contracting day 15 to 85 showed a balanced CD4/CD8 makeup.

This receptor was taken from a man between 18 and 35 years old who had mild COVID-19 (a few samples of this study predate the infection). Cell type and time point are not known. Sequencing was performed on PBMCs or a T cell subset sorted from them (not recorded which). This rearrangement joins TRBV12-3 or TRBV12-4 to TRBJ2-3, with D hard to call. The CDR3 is CASSHDGTQYF. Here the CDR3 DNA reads TGTGCCAGCAGCCACGATGGTACGCAGTATTTT.